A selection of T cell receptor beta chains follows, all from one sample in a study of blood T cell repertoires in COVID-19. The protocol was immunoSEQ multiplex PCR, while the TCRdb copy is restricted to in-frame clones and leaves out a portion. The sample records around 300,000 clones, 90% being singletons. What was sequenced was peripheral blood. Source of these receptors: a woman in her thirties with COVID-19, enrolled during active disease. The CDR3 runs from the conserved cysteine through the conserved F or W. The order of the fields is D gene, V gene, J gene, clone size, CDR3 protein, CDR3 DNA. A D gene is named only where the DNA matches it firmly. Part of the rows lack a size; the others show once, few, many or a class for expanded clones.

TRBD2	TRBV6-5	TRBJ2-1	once	CASSYSSGGNNEQFF	TGTGCCAGCAGTTACTCTAGCGGGGGGAACAATGAGCAGTTCTTC
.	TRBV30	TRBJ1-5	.	CAWSRSAGPQHF	TGTGCCTGGAGTCGCAGCGCCGGGCCCCAGCATTTT
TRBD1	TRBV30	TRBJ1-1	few	CAWSAQTGGGTEAFF	TGTGCCTGGAGTGCGCAAACAGGGGGTGGCACTGAAGCTTTCTTT
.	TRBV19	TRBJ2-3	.	CASSIGAGSTDTQYF	TGTGCCAGTAGTATAGGGGCGGGGAGCACAGATACGCAGTATTTT
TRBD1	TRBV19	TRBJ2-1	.	CASSIAGTAYNEQFF	TGTGCCAGTAGTATAGCCGGGACAGCCTACAATGAGCAGTTCTTC
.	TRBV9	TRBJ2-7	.	CASSVGSSTYEQYF	TGTGCCAGCAGCGTAGGTTCTAGCACCTACGAGCAGTACTTC
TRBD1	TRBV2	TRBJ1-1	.	CASSGQGSEAFF	TGTGCCAGCAGTGGACAGGGGAGTGAAGCTTTCTTT
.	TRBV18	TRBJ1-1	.	CASSPTRDEAFF	TGTGCCAGCTCACCCACACGGGATGAAGCTTTCTTT
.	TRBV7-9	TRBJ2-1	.	CASSLGGTRSYNEQFF	TGTGCCAGCAGCTTAGGGGGCACACGTTCCTACAATGAGCAGTTCTTC
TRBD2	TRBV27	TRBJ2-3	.	CASSLLAGVHTQYF	TGTGCCAGCAGTTTACTAGCGGGAGTACATACGCAGTATTTT
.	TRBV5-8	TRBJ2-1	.	CASSSRLYNEQFF	TGTGCCAGCAGCTCCAGACTGTACAATGAGCAGTTCTTC
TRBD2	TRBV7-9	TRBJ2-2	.	CASSSIAGGRAGELFF	TGTGCCAGCAGCTCGATAGCGGGAGGGAGGGCCGGGGAGCTGTTTTTT
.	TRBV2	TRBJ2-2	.	CASFGLRTGELFF	TGTGCCAGTTTTGGACTCCGCACCGGGGAGCTGTTTTTT
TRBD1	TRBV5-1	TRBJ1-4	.	CASSLGQGRNEKLFF	TGCGCCAGCAGCTTGGGACAGGGGAGGAATGAAAAACTGTTTTTT
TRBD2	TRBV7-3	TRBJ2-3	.	CASSSPPAGVSDTQYF	TGTGCCAGCAGCTCCCCTCCAGCGGGAGTATCAGATACGCAGTATTTT
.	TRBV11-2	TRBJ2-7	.	CASLGWRDSYEQYF	TGTGCCAGCTTAGGTTGGCGGGACTCCTACGAGCAGTACTTC
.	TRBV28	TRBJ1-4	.	CASSFGTNFNEKLFF	TGTGCCAGCAGTTTTGGGACAAACTTCAATGAAAAACTGTTTTTT
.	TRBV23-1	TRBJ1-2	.	CASEVGGTANGYTF	TGCGCCTCGGAAGTGGGCGGGACTGCAAATGGCTACACCTTC
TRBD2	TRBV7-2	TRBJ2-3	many	CASSFGGGITSTDTQYF	TGTGCCAGCAGCTTCGGGGGAGGGATTACTAGCACAGATACGCAGTATTTT
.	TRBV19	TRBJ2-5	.	CASSSSLFFGETQYF	TGTGCCAGTAGTTCCTCCCTCTTTTTCGGTGAGACCCAGTACTTC
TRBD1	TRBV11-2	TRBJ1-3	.	CASSWGQGERNTIYF	TGTGCCAGCAGCTGGGGACAGGGGGAGAGAAACACCATATATTTT
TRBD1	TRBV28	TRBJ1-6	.	CASTPGQSNSPLHF	TGTGCCAGCACCCCGGGACAGTCAAATTCACCCCTCCACTTT
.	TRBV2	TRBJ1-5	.	CASSEPAGTSVGPQHF	TGTGCCAGCAGTGAGCCTGCCGGGACATCCGTGGGGCCCCAGCATTTT
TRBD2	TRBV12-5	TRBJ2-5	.	CASGLVLPLAGLQETQYF	TGTGCTAGTGGTTTGGTACTTCCCCTAGCGGGACTACAAGAGACCCAGTACTTC
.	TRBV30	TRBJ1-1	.	CAWSAGLNTEAFF	TGTGCCTGGAGTGCAGGGCTGAACACTGAAGCTTTCTTT
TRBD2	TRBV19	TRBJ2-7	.	CASRRESGTPSYEQYF	TGTGCCAGTAGAAGGGAAAGCGGGACTCCCTCCTACGAGCAGTACTTC
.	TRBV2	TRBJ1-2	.	CASSPGNPNYGYTF	TGTGCCAGCAGTCCAGGGAACCCTAACTATGGCTACACCTTC
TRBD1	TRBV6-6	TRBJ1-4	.	CASSYSGTGIEKLFF	TGTGCCAGCAGTTACTCCGGGACAGGGATTGAAAAACTGTTTTTT
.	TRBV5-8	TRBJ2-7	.	CASSFQGEQYF	TGTGCCAGCAGCTTCCAGGGCGAGCAGTACTTC
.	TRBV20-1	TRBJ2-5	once	CSPFSETQYF	TGCAGTCCGTTCTCCGAGACCCAGTACTTC
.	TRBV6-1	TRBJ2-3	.	CASSEGTSTDTQYF	TGTGCCAGCAGTGAGGGGACTAGCACAGATACGCAGTATTTT
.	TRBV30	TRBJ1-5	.	CAWRGTGAQPQHF	TGTGCCTGGAGAGGAACAGGTGCGCAGCCCCAGCATTTT
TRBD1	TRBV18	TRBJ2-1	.	CASSPLSRQGAYNEQFF	TGTGCCAGCTCACCTTTGTCCCGACAGGGGGCCTACAATGAGCAGTTCTTC
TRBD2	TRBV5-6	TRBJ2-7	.	CASSFLGLAGASYEQYF	TGTGCCAGCAGTTTTTTGGGACTAGCGGGAGCAAGCTACGAGCAGTACTTC
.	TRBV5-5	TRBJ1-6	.	CASSWTVYNSPLHF	TGTGCCAGCAGCTGGACAGTCTATAATTCACCCCTCCACTTT
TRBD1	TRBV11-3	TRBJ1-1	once	CASSFSGTGPTEAFF	TGTGCCAGCAGCTTTTCCGGGACAGGGCCCACTGAAGCTTTCTTT
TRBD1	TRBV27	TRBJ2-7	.	CASSPIDRDYEQYF	TGTGCCAGCAGTCCGATAGACAGGGACTACGAGCAGTACTTC
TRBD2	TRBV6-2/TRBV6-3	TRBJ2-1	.	CASSYSKVAGDEQFF	TGTGCCAGCAGTTACTCGAAGGTTGCGGGGGATGAGCAGTTCTTC
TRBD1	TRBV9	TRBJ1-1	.	CASSVGDREWDTEAFF	TGTGCCAGCAGCGTGGGTGACAGGGAATGGGACACTGAAGCTTTCTTT
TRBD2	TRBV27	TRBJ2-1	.	CASSPSPLAATGEQFF	TGTGCCAGCAGCCCTTCCCCCCTAGCGGCCACGGGTGAGCAGTTCTTC
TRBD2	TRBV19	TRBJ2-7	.	CASSEGGGSIYEQYF	TGTGCCAGTAGTGAGGGAGGCGGGAGCATCTACGAGCAGTACTTC
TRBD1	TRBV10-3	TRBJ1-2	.	CAINRDRDHGYTF	TGTGCCATCAATCGAGACAGGGACCATGGCTACACCTTC
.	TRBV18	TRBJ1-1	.	CASSPVRGDAEAFF	TGTGCCAGCTCACCAGTCCGGGGAGACGCTGAAGCTTTCTTT
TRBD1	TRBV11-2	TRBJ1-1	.	CASSHGTGKNTEAFF	TGTGCCAGCAGCCACGGGACAGGGAAGAACACTGAAGCTTTCTTT
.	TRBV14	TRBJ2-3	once	CASSQRLERTDTQYF	TGTGCCAGCAGCCAGAGACTGGAACGCACAGATACGCAGTATTTT
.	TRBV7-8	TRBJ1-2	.	CASSLGAGENYGYTF	TGTGCCAGCAGCTTAGGGGCAGGGGAAAACTATGGCTACACCTTC
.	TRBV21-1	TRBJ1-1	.	CASSKVPLGDTEAFF	TGTGCCAGCAGCAAAGTTCCCCTCGGGGACACTGAAGCTTTCTTT
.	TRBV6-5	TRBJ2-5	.	CASLLAPNQETQYF	TGTGCCAGCTTGCTAGCGCCGAACCAAGAGACCCAGTACTTC
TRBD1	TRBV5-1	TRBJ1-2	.	CASSLEGQGSRGYTF	TGCGCCAGCAGCTTGGAGGGACAGGGGTCTCGCGGCTACACCTTC
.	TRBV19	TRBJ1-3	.	CASSRGGSGNTIYF	TGTGCCAGTAGCCGAGGGGGCTCTGGAAACACCATATATTTT
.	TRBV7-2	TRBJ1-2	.	CASSLEGQGRGGYTF	TGTGCCAGCAGCTTAGAGGGGCAGGGCCGAGGAGGCTACACCTTC
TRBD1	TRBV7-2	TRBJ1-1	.	CASSSTGGTTEAFF	TGTGCCAGCAGCTCCACAGGGGGTACGACTGAAGCTTTCTTT
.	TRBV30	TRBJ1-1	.	CAWGLRGQGTEAFF	TGTGCCTGGGGCCTGCGGGGGCAAGGCACTGAAGCTTTCTTT
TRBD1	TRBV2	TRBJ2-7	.	CASSVEQGAYEQYF	TGTGCCAGCAGTGTCGAACAGGGGGCCTACGAGCAGTACTTC
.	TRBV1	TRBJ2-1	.	CTSSQWRGGRDNEQFF	TGCACCAGCAGCCAATGGCGGGGAGGAAGGGACAATGAGCAGTTCTTC
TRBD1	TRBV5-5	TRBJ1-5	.	CASSPRTGSQPQHF	TGTGCCAGCAGCCCTAGGACAGGCAGCCAGCCCCAGCATTTT